This T cell receptor beta chain was identified in a study of cytomegalovirus exposure and HLA in healthy donors. Study-level points and caveats: In a later analysis, first-cohort TCR clusters were found to tend to co-occur in the 95 to 150 validation repertoires.

Sequencing used immunoSEQ multiplex PCR; TCRdb keeps in-frame clones, though not all of them. This sample has some 240,000 clones, with approximately 86% found just once. Germline V lookup: CDR1 LGHNA, CDR2 YNFKEQ. V was shortened by 0 bases and J by 5 bases, with 10 bases between the two germline ends. The CDR3 is 14 residues long. Concerning this clone: As yet, its antigen is unknown.

This rearrangement joins TRBV4-2 to TRBJ1-1, with D maybe TRBD1 (6 bases). This TCR was recovered from a woman in her 30s in good health and CMV-seropositive. The specimen sequenced was PBMCs. The DNA of the CDR3 is TGTGCCAGCAGCCAAGACACAGGGCGGACTGAAGCTTTCTTT. Translated: CASSQDTGRTEAFF.